This T cell receptor (beta chain) was sequenced in a study of blood T cell repertoires in COVID-19. Whole-study context: The origin of the acute and convalescent COVID-19 samples was the United States, Italy and Spain. In each case, the material was cDNA or gDNA derived from T cells, B-cell-depleted T cells, or PBMCs.

Measured with immunoSEQ multiplex PCR; TCRdb has only the in-frame clones, and not every one. The table shows about 47,000 clones, with less than 85% occurring only once. The sequence came from a man in his fifties with acute or convalescent COVID-19. The specimen sequenced was peripheral blood.

CDR3 sequence (DNA): TGTGCCAGCAGCGTTGGACAGACTGGAAACACCATATATTTT. Its protein is CASSVGQTGNTIYF. The gene calls are TRBV2 and TRBJ1-3; TRBD1 might be the D (6 bases). The CDR3 has 14 residues. Germline CDR1 reads SNHLY; CDR2 reads FYNNEI. V lost 6 bases to trimming and J lost 2 bases, with 11 bases between them.